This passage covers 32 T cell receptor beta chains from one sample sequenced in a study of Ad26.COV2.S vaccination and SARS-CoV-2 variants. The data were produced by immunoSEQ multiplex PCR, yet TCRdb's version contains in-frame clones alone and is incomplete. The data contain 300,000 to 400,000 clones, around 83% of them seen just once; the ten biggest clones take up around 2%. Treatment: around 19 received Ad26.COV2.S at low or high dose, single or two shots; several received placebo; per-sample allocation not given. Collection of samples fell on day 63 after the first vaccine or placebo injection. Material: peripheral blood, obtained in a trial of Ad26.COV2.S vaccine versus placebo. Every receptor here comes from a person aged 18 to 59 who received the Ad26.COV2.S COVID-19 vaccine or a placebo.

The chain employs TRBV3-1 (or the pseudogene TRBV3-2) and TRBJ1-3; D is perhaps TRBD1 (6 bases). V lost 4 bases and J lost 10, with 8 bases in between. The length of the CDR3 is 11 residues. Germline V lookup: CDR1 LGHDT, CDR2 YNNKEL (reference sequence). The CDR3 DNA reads TGTGCCAGCAGCCGAGGGGGGACCATATATTTT. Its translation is CASSRGGTIYF.

CDR3 in DNA: TGTGCCAGCAGCTTAGGTACAGGGACTGACTATGGCTACACCTTC. This encodes CASSLGTGTDYGYTF. V is TRBV7-6 and J is TRBJ1-2; D possibly corresponds to TRBD1 (6 bases). V was clipped by 1 base and J by 3 bases, with 12 bases between them. Germline CDR1 is SGHVS and CDR2 is FNYEAQ. This CDR3 is 15 amino acids long.

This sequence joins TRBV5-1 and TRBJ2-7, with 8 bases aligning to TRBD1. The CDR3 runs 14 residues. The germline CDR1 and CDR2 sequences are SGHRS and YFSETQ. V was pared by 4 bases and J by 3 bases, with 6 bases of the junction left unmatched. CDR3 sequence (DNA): TGCGCCAGCAGCCATGGACAGGGTAACTACGAGCAGTACTTC. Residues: CASSHGQGNYEQYF.

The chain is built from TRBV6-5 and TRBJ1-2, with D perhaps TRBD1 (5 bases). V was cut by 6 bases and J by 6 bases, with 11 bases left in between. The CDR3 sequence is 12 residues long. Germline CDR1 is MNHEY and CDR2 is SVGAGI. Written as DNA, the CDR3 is TGTGCCAGCAGGGGGCGGTTGGATGGCTACACCTTC. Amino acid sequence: CASRGRLDGYTF.

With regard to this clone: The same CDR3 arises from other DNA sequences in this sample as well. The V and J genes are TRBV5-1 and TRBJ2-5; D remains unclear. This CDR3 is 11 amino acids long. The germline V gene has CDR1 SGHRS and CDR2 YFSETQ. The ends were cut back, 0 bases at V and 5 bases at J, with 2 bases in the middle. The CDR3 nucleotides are TGCGCCAGCAGCTTGGTTGAGACCCAGTACTTC. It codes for CASSLVETQYF.

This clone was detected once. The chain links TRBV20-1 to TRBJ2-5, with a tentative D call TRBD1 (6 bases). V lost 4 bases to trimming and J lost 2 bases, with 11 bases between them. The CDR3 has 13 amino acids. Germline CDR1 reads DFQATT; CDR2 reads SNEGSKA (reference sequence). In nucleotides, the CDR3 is TGCAGTGCTATTGACGGGACACAAGAGACCCAGTACTTC. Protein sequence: CSAIDGTQETQYF.

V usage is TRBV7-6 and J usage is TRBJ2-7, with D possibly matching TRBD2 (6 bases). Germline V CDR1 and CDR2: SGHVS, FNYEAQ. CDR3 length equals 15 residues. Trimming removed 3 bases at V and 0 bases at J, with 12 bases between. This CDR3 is CASSLSGGVSYEQYF. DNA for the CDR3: TGTGCCAGCAGCTTGTCCGGGGGTGTCTCCTACGAGCAGTACTTC.

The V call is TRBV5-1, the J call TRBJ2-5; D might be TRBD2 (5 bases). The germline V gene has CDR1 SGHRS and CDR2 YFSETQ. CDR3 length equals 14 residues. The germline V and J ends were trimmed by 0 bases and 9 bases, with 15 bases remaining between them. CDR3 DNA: TGCGCCAGCAGCTTGGGCCGGGAAGGGAAGGCCCAGTACTTC. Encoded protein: CASSLGREGKAQYF.

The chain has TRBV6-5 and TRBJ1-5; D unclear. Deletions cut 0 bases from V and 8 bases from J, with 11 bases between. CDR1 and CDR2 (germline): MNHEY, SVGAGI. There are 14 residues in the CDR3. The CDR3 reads CASSYSTGVEPQHF. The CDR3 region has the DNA TGTGCCAGCAGTTACTCAACGGGCGTAGAGCCCCAGCATTTT.

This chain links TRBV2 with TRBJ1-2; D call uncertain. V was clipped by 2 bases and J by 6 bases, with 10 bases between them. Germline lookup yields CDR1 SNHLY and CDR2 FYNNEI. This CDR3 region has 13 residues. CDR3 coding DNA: TGTGCCAGCAGTGAATTACGATTAGATGGCTACACCTTC. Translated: CASSELRLDGYTF.

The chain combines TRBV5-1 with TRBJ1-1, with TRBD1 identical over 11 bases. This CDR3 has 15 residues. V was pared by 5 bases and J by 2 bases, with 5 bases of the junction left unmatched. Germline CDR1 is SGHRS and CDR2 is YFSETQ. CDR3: CASRPGQGANTEAFF. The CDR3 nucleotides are TGCGCCAGCAGGCCTGGACAGGGGGCTAACACTGAAGCTTTCTTT.

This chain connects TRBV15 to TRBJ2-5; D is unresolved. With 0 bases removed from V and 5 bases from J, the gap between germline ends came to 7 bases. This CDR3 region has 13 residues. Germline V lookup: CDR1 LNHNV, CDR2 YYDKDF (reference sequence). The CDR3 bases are TGTGCCACCAGCAGAGACAGGTTCGAGACCCAGTACTTC. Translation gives CATSRDRFETQYF.

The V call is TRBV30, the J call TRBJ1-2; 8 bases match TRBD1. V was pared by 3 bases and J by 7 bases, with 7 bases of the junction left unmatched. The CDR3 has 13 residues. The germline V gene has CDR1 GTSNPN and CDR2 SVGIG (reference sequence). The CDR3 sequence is CAWSRGQEFGYTF. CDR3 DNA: TGTGCCTGGAGCAGGGGGCAGGAATTTGGCTACACCTTC.

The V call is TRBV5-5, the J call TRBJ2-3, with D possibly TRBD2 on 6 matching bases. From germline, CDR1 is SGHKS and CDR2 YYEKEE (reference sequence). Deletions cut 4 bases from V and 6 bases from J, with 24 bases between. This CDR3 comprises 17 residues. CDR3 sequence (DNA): TGTGCCAGCAGCCGGAGAGGTGGGACTCGTCATTTGGATACGCAGTATTTT. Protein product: CASSRRGGTRHLDTQYF.

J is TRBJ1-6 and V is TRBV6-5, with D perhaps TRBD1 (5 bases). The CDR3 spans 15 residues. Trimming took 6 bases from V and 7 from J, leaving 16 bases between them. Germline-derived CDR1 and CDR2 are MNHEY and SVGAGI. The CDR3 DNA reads TGTGCCAGCAGCCAAAGACAGATCAGCAATTCACCCCTCCACTTT. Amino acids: CASSQRQISNSPLHF.

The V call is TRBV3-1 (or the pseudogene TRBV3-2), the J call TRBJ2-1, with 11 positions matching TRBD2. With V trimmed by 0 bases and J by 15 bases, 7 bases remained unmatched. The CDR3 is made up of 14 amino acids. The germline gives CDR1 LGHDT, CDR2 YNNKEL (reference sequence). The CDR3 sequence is CASSQDNSGGAAFF. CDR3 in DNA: TGTGCCAGCAGCCAAGATAATAGCGGGGGGGCCGCGTTCTTC.

The chain's CDR3 is CASSLGTVRFF. The CDR3 DNA follows: TGTGCCAGCAGTCTAGGGACTGTGAGGTTCTTC. This chain uses TRBV12-3 or TRBV12-4 with TRBJ2-1; tentatively, D is TRBD2 (6 bases). CDR3 length equals 11 residues. V dropped 5 bases and J dropped 15 bases, with 14 bases sitting between them.

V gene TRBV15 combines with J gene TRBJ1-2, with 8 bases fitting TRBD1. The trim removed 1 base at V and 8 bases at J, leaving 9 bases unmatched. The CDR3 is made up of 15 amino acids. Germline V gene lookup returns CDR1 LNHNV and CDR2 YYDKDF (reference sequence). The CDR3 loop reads CATSRGLQGVEGYTF. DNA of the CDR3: TGTGCCACCAGCAGAGGCCTACAGGGGGTTGAGGGCTACACCTTC. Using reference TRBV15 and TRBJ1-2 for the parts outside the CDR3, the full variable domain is DAMVIQNPRYQVTQFGKPVTLSCSQTLNHNVMYWYQQKSSQAPKLLFHYYDKDFNNEADTPDNFQSRRPNTSFCFLDIRSPGLGDTAMYLCATSRGLQGVEGYTFGSGTRLTVV.

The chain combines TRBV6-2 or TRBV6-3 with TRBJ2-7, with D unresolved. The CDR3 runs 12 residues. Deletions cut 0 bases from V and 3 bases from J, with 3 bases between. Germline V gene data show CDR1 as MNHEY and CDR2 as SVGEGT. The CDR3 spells CASSYSFYEQYF. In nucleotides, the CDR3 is TGTGCCAGCAGTTACTCCTTCTACGAGCAGTACTTC.

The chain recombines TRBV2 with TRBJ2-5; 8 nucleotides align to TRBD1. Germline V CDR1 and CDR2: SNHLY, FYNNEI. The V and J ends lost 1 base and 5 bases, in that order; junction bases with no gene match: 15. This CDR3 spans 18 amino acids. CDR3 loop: CASSEVRQGSWAHETQYF. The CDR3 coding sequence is TGTGCCAGCAGTGAAGTTCGACAGGGGAGTTGGGCCCACGAGACCCAGTACTTC.

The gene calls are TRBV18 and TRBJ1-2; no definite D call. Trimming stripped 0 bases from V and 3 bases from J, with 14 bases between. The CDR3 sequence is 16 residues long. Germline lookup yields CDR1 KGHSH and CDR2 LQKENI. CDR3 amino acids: CASSPPTYSGYYGYTF. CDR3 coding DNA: TGTGCCAGCTCACCACCTACGTACTCGGGCTACTATGGCTACACCTTC.

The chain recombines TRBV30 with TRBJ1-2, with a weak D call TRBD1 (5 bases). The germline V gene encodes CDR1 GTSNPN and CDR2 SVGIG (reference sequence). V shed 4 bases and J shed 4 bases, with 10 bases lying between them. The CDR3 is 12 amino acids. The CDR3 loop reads CAWTGTLYGYTF. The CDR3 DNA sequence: TGTGCCTGGACAGGGACCCTCTATGGCTACACCTTC.

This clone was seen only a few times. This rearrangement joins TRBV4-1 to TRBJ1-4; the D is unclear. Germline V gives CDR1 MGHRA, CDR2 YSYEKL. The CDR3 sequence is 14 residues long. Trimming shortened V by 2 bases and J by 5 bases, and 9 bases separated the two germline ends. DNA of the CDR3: TGCGCCAGCAGCCAATCCGGGAGCAATGAAAAACTGTTTTTT. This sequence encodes CASSQSGSNEKLFF.

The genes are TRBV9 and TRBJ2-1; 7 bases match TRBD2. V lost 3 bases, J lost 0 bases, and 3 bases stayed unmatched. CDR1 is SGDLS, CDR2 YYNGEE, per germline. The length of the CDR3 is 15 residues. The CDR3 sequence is CASSARDYSYNEQFF. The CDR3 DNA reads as TGTGCCAGCAGCGCCCGGGACTACTCCTACAATGAGCAGTTCTTC.

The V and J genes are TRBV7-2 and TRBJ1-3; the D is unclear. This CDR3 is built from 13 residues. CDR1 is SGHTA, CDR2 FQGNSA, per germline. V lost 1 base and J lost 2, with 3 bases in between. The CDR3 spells CASSLEAGNTIYF. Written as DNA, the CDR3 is TGTGCCAGCAGCTTAGAGGCTGGAAACACCATATATTTT.

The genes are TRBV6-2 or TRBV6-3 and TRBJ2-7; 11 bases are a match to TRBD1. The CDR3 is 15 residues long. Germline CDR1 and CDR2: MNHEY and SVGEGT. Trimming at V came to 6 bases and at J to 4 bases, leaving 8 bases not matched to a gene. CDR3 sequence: CASSQGQGADYEQYF. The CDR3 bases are TGTGCCAGCAGCCAAGGACAGGGGGCGGATTACGAGCAGTACTTC.

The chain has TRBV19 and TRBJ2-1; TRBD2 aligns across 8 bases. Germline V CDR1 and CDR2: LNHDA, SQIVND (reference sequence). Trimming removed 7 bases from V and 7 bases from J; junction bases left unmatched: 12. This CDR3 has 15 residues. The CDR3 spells CASMIAGLGANEQFF. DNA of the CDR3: TGTGCCAGTATGATAGCGGGGCTCGGGGCGAATGAGCAGTTCTTC.

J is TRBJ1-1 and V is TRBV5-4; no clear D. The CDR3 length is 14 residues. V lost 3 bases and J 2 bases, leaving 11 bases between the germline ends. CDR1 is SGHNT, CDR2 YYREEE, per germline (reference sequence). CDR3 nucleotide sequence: TGTGCCAGCAGCTATTGGGAGGGAAACACTGAAGCTTTCTTT. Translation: CASSYWEGNTEAFF.

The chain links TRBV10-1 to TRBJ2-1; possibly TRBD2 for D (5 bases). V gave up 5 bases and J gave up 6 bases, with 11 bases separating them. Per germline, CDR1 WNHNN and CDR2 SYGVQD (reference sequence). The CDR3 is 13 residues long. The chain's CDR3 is CASSLDYANEQFF. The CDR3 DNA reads TGCGCCAGCAGTTTAGACTATGCCAATGAGCAGTTCTTC.

The CDR3 coding sequence is TGTGCCAGCTCACCACAGTCAGAGTATGGCTACACCTTC. This translates into CASSPQSEYGYTF. The chain has TRBV18 and TRBJ1-2, with D hard to call. In germline, CDR1 is KGHSH, CDR2 LQKENI. The CDR3 is 13 residues long. V lost 1 base to trimming and J lost 5 bases, with 8 bases between them.

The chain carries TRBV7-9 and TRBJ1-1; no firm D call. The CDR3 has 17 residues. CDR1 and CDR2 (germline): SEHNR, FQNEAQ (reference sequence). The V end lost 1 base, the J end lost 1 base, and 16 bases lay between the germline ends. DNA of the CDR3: TGTGCCAGCAGCTTAGATCGCAGGCTACATGGGAACACTGAAGCTTTCTTT. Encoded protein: CASSLDRRLHGNTEAFF. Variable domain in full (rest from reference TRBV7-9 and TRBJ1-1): DTGVSQNPRHKITKRGQNVTFRCDPISEHNRLYWYRQTLGQGPEFLTYFQNEAQLEKSRLLSDRFSAERPKGSFSTLEIQRTEQGDSAMYLCASSLDRRLHGNTEAFFGQGTRLTVV.

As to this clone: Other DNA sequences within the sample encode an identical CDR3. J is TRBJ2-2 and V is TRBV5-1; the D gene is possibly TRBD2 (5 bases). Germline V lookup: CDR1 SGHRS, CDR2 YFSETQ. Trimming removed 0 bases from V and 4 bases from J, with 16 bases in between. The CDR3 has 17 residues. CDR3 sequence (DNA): TGCGCCAGCAGCTTGGGGGGTCCGGCGGGCGGCACCGGGGAGCTGTTTTTT. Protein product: CASSLGGPAGGTGELFF.